The present entry profiles one TCR beta chain with its context. Its antigen is unidentified. The CDR3 is made up of 14 amino acids. The ends were cut back, 2 bases at V and 1 base at J, with 9 bases in the middle. CDR1 GTSNPN and CDR2 SVGIG come from the germline V gene (reference sequence). Here immunoSEQ multiplex PCR was the method, and the copy in TCRdb shows in-frame clones only, minus some. The sample records fewer than 110,000 clones, over 80% being singletons. The data are from a study of T cell responses to AZD1222 COVID-19 vaccine. Recipients boosted at about 4 weeks or about 12 weeks are pooled. Study results and limitations: Without day 14 samples, only post-peak T cell repertoires were studied. When two AZD1222 doses had been given, Spike-specific TCR breadth and depth rose. Clonal diversity was possibly underestimated, and white British individuals and females predominated among donors.

Sequences were derived from peripheral blood, sampled 28 days after the second AZD1222 dose. The TCR comes from an adult who received the AZD1222 COVID-19 vaccine. The rearrangement uses TRBV30 and TRBJ1-3; D remains unclear. CDR3 in amino acids: CAWSRKVSGNTIYF. The DNA of the CDR3 is TGTGCCTGGAGTAGGAAGGTTTCTGGAAACACCATATATTTT.